Detailed here is one T cell receptor beta chain. The primer mix had 60 Vbeta and 13 Jbeta primers. The method was immunoSEQ multiplex PCR; TCRdb's version includes in-frame clones alone and lacks a portion of them. Found here are more than 95,000 clones, 50% to 65% of them singletons; the top ten hold roughly 8.6%. V shed 6 bases and J 2 bases; nucleotides not matched to a gene: 8. Per the germline V gene, CDR1 is LNHDA and CDR2 is SQIVND (reference sequence). The CDR3 is 17 residues long. The data originate from a study of cytomegalovirus exposure and HLA in healthy donors. Study-wide background: The early release's HLA-typed donors yielded 78 million or so unique TCRs.

This receptor was identified in a woman aged 40 to 50 in good health and CMV-seropositive. Sequencing was done on a sample of PBMCs. V gene TRBV19 combines with J gene TRBJ2-6; 9 bases line up with TRBD1. DNA for the CDR3: TGTGCCAGTAGCAATTACAGGGGGCTGGCTGGGGCCAACGTCCTGACTTTC. Protein sequence: CASSNYRGLAGANVLTF. The variable domain in full, with the rest retrieved from reference TRBV19 and TRBJ2-6, is DGGITQSPKYLFRKEGQNVTLSCEQNLNHDAMYWYRQDPGQGLRLIYYSQIVNDFQKGDIAEGYSVSREKKESFPLTVTSAQKNPTAFYLCASSNYRGLAGANVLTFGAGSRLTVL.